This entry lists 5 T cell receptor beta chains sequenced from one sample in a study of synovial regulatory T cells in juvenile arthritis. Their cognate antigens are unknown. Findings of the study overall: TCR diversity was lower in inflammation-associated blood Treg cells than in other blood Treg cells.

Using immunoSEQ multiplex PCR, the repertoire was profiled, and TCRdb retains in-frame clones only, with some absent. This sample's clone table lists around 1,300 clones. Sequencing input: Treg cells from blood. Subset here: HLA-DR+ inflammation-associated blood Treg cells. The receptors here all came from a donor aged 2-30 years with juvenile idiopathic arthritis.

This clone ranks as medium-sized (0.01 to 0.1%) in terms of frequency. The J gene is TRBJ1-3, the V gene TRBV20-1. The CDR3 is 11 residues long. No DNA is listed. Germline V CDR1 and CDR2: DFQATT, SNEGSKA (reference sequence). Here the CDR3 reads CSARGPNTIYF.

The genes are TRBV25-1 and TRBJ2-3. Germline CDR1 is MGHDK and CDR2 is SYGVNS. CDR3 length equals 15 residues. The nucleotide record is missing. The CDR3 reads CASREGRTFIDTQYF.

This clone is called medium-sized based on its frequency. The chain couples TRBV6-4 to TRBJ1-2; TCRdb selects TRBD1, and the lack of DNA leaves this call unchecked. CDR3 size: 15 residues. The protein alone is recorded here. The germline gives CDR1 MRHNA, CDR2 SNTAGT. The CDR3 loop reads CASSRGQEDPYGYTF.

The chain combines TRBV7-2 with TRBJ1-1. The CDR3 extends over 12 amino acids. The entry carries no DNA sequence. Germline V gives CDR1 SGHTA, CDR2 FQGNSA. The CDR3 sequence: CASSLDWTEAFF.

By frequency, this clone registers medium-sized (0.01 to 0.1%). The chain carries TRBV19 and TRBJ2-5. Germline assignment: CDR1 LNHDA and CDR2 SQIVND (reference sequence). The CDR3 is 13 amino acids. The nucleotide record is missing. The CDR3 reads CASSIGVGETQYF. Combining the CDR3 with reference TRBV19 and TRBJ2-5 gives the whole variable domain DGGITQSPKYLFRKEGQNVTLSCEQNLNHDAMYWYRQDPGQGLRLIYYSQIVNDFQKGDIAEGYSVSREKKESFPLTVTSAQKNPTAFYLCASSIGVGETQYFGPGTRLLVL.